This is a list of T cell receptor beta chains from one sample in a study of blood T cell repertoires in COVID-19. Using immunoSEQ multiplex PCR, the repertoire was profiled, and TCRdb retains in-frame clones only, with some absent. There are more than 140,000 clones in the sample; approximately 82% occur only once, and about 7.2% lies in the top ten. The sample consisted of peripheral blood. The receptors here all came from a woman in her forties or fifties in a cohort sampled during active or convalescent COVID-19. Both conserved end residues are part of each CDR3. The D gene is left open where the match is weak. Only some rows state a clone size, as once, few, many or a class for expanded clones.

j_call | v_call | d_call | cdr3_length | clone_size | cdr3_aa | cdr3_nt
TRBJ2-2 | TRBV10-3 | TRBD2 | 14 | - | CATRGDLNTGELFF | TGTGCCACTCGGGGGGATTTGAACACCGGGGAGCTGTTTTTT
TRBJ1-1 | TRBV7-8 | - | 13 | - | CASTRTVNTEAFF | TGTGCCAGCACGCGGACAGTGAACACTGAAGCTTTCTTT
TRBJ2-1 | TRBV2 | TRBD2 | 16 | - | CASITSGGTTYNEQFF | TGTGCCAGCATAACTAGCGGGGGGACCACCTACAATGAGCAGTTCTTC
TRBJ1-4 | TRBV6-1 | - | 14 | - | CASTNNGRNEKLFF | TGTGCCAGCACTAATAACGGGAGAAATGAAAAACTGTTTTTT
TRBJ1-5 | TRBV12-3/TRBV12-4 | - | 13 | - | CASRPGGNQPQHF | TGTGCCAGCAGGCCGGGAGGAAATCAGCCCCAGCATTTT
TRBJ1-6 | TRBV3-1/TRBV3-2 | TRBD1 | 16 | - | CASSTQSDRGGSPLHF | TGTGCCAGCAGCACCCAATCGGACAGGGGAGGATCACCCCTCCACTTT
TRBJ1-5 | TRBV5-6 | TRBD1 | 15 | - | CASSFGTGDLQPQHF | TGTGCCAGCAGCTTTGGGACAGGGGATCTTCAGCCCCAGCATTTT
TRBJ2-2 | TRBV6-5 | TRBD2 | 15 | - | CASMGRGGWTGELFF | TGTGCCAGCATGGGTCGCGGGGGTTGGACCGGGGAGCTGTTTTTT
TRBJ1-2 | TRBV7-2 | TRBD1 | 13 | - | CGWRPGGVYGYTF | TGTGGATGGAGGCCAGGGGGTGTGTATGGCTACACCTTC
TRBJ2-7 | TRBV11-2 | TRBD1 | 12 | - | CASRRQGYEQYF | TGTGCCAGCAGGCGACAGGGTTACGAGCAGTACTTC
TRBJ1-5 | TRBV6-6 | TRBD1 | 14 | - | CASRYGDRNQPQHF | TGTGCCAGCAGATACGGGGACAGAAATCAGCCCCAGCATTTT
TRBJ2-7 | TRBV5-5 | - | 15 | - | CASSIEGGPIYEQYF | TGTGCCAGCAGCATTGAGGGCGGCCCTATCTACGAGCAGTACTTC
TRBJ2-1 | TRBV7-2 | - | 12 | - | CASSPDFPEQFF | TGTGCCAGCAGCCCGGACTTCCCAGAGCAGTTCTTC
TRBJ1-3 | TRBV3-1/TRBV3-2 | - | 14 | - | CASSPGGPGNTIYF | TGTGCCAGCAGCCCGGGGGGCCCTGGAAACACCATATATTTT
TRBJ2-1 | TRBV7-2 | - | 15 | - | CASRPPWRRGNEQFF | TGTGCCAGCAGACCTCCCTGGAGAAGGGGCAATGAGCAGTTCTTC
TRBJ1-1 | TRBV28 | TRBD1 | 14 | once | CASSFEGAITEAFF | TGTGCCAGCAGTTTCGAGGGGGCGATCACTGAAGCTTTCTTT
TRBJ1-3 | TRBV9 | - | 15 | - | CASSVEPQGTGTIYF | TGTGCCAGCAGCGTAGAACCCCAGGGGACGGGCACCATATATTTT
TRBJ1-4 | TRBV7-9 | - | 15 | - | CASSSPTVSNEKLFF | TGTGCCAGCAGCTCACCAACAGTCTCTAATGAAAAACTGTTTTTT
TRBJ1-2 | TRBV5-1 | TRBD1 | 16 | few | CASSLAPGQGFYGYTF | TGCGCCAGCAGCTTGGCCCCGGGACAGGGATTCTATGGCTACACCTTC
TRBJ1-4 | TRBV5-1 | TRBD1 | 15 | - | CASSSTGTGDMELFF | TGCGCCAGCAGCTCAACCGGGACAGGGGATATGGAACTGTTTTTT
TRBJ1-2 | TRBV6-1 | - | 17 | large | CASSDGAEPESVYGYTF | TGTGCCAGCAGTGATGGGGCGGAGCCCGAATCAGTGTATGGCTACACCTTC
TRBJ1-1 | TRBV19 | - | 11 | - | CASGSSTEAFF | TGTGCCAGTGGGTCTAGCACTGAAGCTTTCTTT
TRBJ2-7 | TRBV19 | TRBD1 | 19 | - | CASSIGEGQGVPVPYEQYF | TGTGCCAGTAGTATAGGGGAGGGACAGGGAGTCCCTGTACCCTACGAGCAGTACTTC
TRBJ1-4 | TRBV11-2 | - | 12 | once | CASSFPYEKLFF | TGTGCCAGCAGCTTTCCGTATGAAAAACTGTTTTTT
TRBJ1-4 | TRBV29-1 | TRBD1 | 13 | few | CSVAVSTGRKLFF | TGCAGCGTTGCTGTCTCGACAGGGCGAAAACTGTTTTTT
TRBJ2-7 | TRBV19 | TRBD1 | 13 | - | CASSNSRDSLTYF | TGTGCCAGTAGTAACTCCCGGGACAGTTTAACGTACTTC
TRBJ2-2 | TRBV10-2 | TRBD2 | 13 | once | CASREGLSGELFF | TGCGCCAGCAGAGAGGGACTATCCGGGGAGCTGTTTTTT
TRBJ2-2 | TRBV14 | TRBD2 | 16 | - | CASSPRLAGVAGELFF | TGTGCCAGCAGCCCCCGACTAGCGGGGGTCGCCGGGGAGCTGTTTTTT
TRBJ2-7 | TRBV11-2 | - | 14 | - | CASSTLGGSYEQYF | TGTGCCAGCAGCACGCTAGGGGGCTCCTACGAGCAGTACTTC
TRBJ1-1 | TRBV6-2/TRBV6-3 | TRBD1 | 14 | once | CASSLRQGNTEAFF | TGTGCCAGCAGCCTCAGACAGGGGAACACTGAAGCTTTCTTT
TRBJ1-2 | TRBV19 | TRBD1 | 14 | - | CASSIHTGEDGYTF | TGTGCCAGTAGTATCCATACAGGGGAAGATGGCTACACCTTC
TRBJ1-4 | TRBV12-3/TRBV12-4 | - | 12 | - | CASRLSGEKLFF | TGTGCCAGCAGACTAAGTGGGGAAAAACTGTTTTTT
TRBJ2-1 | TRBV10-3 | TRBD2 | 16 | - | CASRVASGGALDEQFF | TGTGCCAGCCGTGTCGCTAGCGGGGGGGCCTTGGATGAGCAGTTCTTC
TRBJ1-4 | TRBV7-2 | TRBD1 | 13 | - | CASSGSGGEKLFF | TGTGCCAGCAGCGGCTCAGGGGGTGAAAAACTGTTTTTT
TRBJ1-3 | TRBV6-1 | - | 15 | many | CASSEAQGSGNTIYF | TGTGCCAGCAGTGAAGCGCAGGGCTCTGGAAACACCATATATTTT
TRBJ2-7 | TRBV12-2 | - | 12 | - | CASRHWAHEQYF | TGTGCAAGTCGCCATTGGGCCCACGAGCAGTACTTC
TRBJ2-3 | TRBV27 | - | 14 | - | CASSSGLGRDTQYF | TGTGCCAGCTCGAGCGGGTTGGGGCGAGATACGCAGTATTTT
TRBJ1-4 | TRBV2 | TRBD1 | 16 | few | CASNEQGNSLHEKLFF | TGTGCCAGCAATGAACAGGGGAATTCCCTTCATGAAAAACTGTTTTTT
TRBJ2-1 | TRBV4-3 | TRBD2 | 15 | - | CASSQPSGGVNEQFF | TGCGCCAGCAGCCAGCCTAGCGGGGGGGTAAATGAGCAGTTCTTC
TRBJ1-2 | TRBV10-3 | - | 13 | - | CAMTTEKNYGYTF | TGTGCCATGACGACGGAGAAAAACTATGGCTACACCTTC
TRBJ2-5 | TRBV27 | - | 13 | - | CASSLREQETQYF | TGTGCCAGCAGTTTAAGGGAGCAAGAGACCCAGTACTTC
TRBJ1-5 | TRBV4-1 | - | 15 | - | CASSLDSRSVQPQHF | TGCGCCAGCAGCCTCGACAGTCGATCGGTTCAGCCCCAGCATTTT
TRBJ2-7 | TRBV6-6 | - | 12 | - | CASRQDSYEQYF | TGTGCCAGCAGACAGGATTCCTACGAGCAGTACTTC
TRBJ1-3 | TRBV28 | - | 16 | - | CASSFFPPGTGNTIYF | TGTGCCAGCAGTTTTTTCCCCCCGGGGACTGGAAACACCATATATTTT
TRBJ2-1 | TRBV12-5 | - | 14 | - | CASGLTASYNEQFF | TGTGCTAGTGGTTTGACAGCTTCCTACAATGAGCAGTTCTTC
TRBJ1-2 | TRBV29-1 | TRBD1 | 14 | - | CSVEEPGGRRGYTF | TGCAGCGTTGAGGAGCCAGGGGGACGGCGGGGCTACACCTTC
TRBJ2-2 | TRBV9 | - | 14 | - | CASSARSNTGELFF | TGTGCCAGCAGCGCCAGATCGAACACCGGGGAGCTGTTTTTT
TRBJ1-2 | TRBV13 | TRBD1 | 14 | - | CASSQDRGVYGYTF | TGTGCCAGCAGTCAGGACAGGGGGGTCTATGGCTACACCTTC
TRBJ1-1 | TRBV5-4 | - | 12 | once | CATKQIDTEAFF | TGTGCGACAAAGCAAATCGACACTGAAGCTTTCTTT
TRBJ2-7 | TRBV29-1 | TRBD1 | 14 | few | CSVAGQGASYEQYF | TGCAGCGTCGCGGGACAGGGGGCTTCCTACGAGCAGTACTTC
TRBJ1-5 | TRBV16 | TRBD1 | 16 | - | CASSQSLTGINQPQHF | TGTGCCAGCAGCCAATCGCTGACAGGGATAAATCAGCCCCAGCATTTT
TRBJ1-2 | TRBV6-5 | - | 14 | - | CASSYGSGLYGYTF | TGTGCCAGCAGTTACGGTTCAGGGCTCTATGGCTACACCTTC
TRBJ2-7 | TRBV7-3 | TRBD1 | 15 | - | CASSLGTGTRYEQYF | TGTGCCAGCAGCCTCGGGACAGGGACACGCTACGAGCAGTACTTC
TRBJ1-1 | TRBV9 | - | 13 | - | CASSEQGNTEAFF | TGTGCCAGCAGCGAACAGGGGAACACTGAAGCTTTCTTT
TRBJ1-2 | TRBV5-1 | - | 14 | - | CASRRNVGEGGYTF | TGCGCCAGCAGAAGGAATGTGGGGGAGGGTGGCTACACCTTC
TRBJ2-1 | TRBV7-8 | TRBD2 | 16 | - | CASSPSGRLANNEQFF | TGTGCCAGCAGCCCTAGTGGGCGACTAGCGAACAATGAGCAGTTCTTC
TRBJ2-7 | TRBV30 | - | 11 | - | CAWGLTYEQYF | TGTGCCTGGGGCTTAACCTACGAGCAGTACTTC